The 7 T cell receptor beta chains in this list originate from one sample, sequenced in a study of Ad26.COV2.S vaccination and SARS-CoV-2 variants. Treatment noted: 15 to 20 received Ad26.COV2.S at low or high dose, single or two shots; a few received placebo; per-sample allocation not given. Repertoires come from day 63 after the first vaccine or placebo injection. Repertoires were generated with immunoSEQ multiplex PCR, while TCRdb's copy carries only in-frame clones and drops some. Of about 350,000 clones detected, about 85% appear once; the ten largest clones hold 6.4%. Here the sequenced sample was peripheral blood, taken in a trial of Ad26.COV2.S vaccine versus placebo. The receptors stem from a person aged 18-60 years who received the Ad26.COV2.S COVID-19 vaccine or a placebo.

J is TRBJ2-1 and V is TRBV15; D is possibly TRBD1 or TRBD2 (5 bases each). The CDR3 contains 12 residues. V was shortened by 3 bases and J by 5 bases, with 5 bases between the two germline ends. The germline CDR1 and CDR2 sequences are LNHNV and YYDKDF (reference sequence). CDR3 bases: TGTGCCACCAGCAGGGGACACAATGAGCAGTTCTTC. Protein: CATSRGHNEQFF. Full variable domain (missing parts from reference TRBV15 and TRBJ2-1): DAMVIQNPRYQVTQFGKPVTLSCSQTLNHNVMYWYQQKSSQAPKLLFHYYDKDFNNEADTPDNFQSRRPNTSFCFLDIRSPGLGDTAMYLCATSRGHNEQFFGPGTRLTVL.

The rearrangement joins TRBV7-2 to TRBJ1-2; no clear D gene. The CDR3 totals 13 residues. CDR1 is SGHTA and CDR2 is FQGNSA in the germline V gene. V lost 3 bases, J lost 1 base, and 6 bases lay in between. The CDR3 is CASSFGVNYGYTF. CDR3 DNA: TGTGCCAGCAGCTTCGGGGTTAACTATGGCTACACCTTC.

The rearrangement joins TRBV30 to TRBJ2-1; D remains ambiguous. The V gene's germline CDR1 is GTSNPN and CDR2 SVGIG (reference sequence). This CDR3 spans 14 amino acids. The ends were cut back, 4 bases at V and 3 bases at J, with 13 bases in the middle. CDR3 region: CAWKQRNLYNEQFF. As DNA, the CDR3 is TGTGCCTGGAAGCAGCGTAATCTCTACAATGAGCAGTTCTTC.

The chain combines TRBV6-5 with TRBJ1-4, with TRBD1 identical over 10 bases. The V and J ends lost 5 bases and 7 bases, in that order; junction bases with no gene match: 7. CDR1 and CDR2 (germline): MNHEY, SVGAGI. This CDR3 has 15 residues. CDR3 residues: CASSRRDRGPEKLFF. The CDR3 nucleotides read TGTGCCAGCAGTCGAAGAGACAGGGGGCCTGAAAAACTGTTTTTT.

The chain couples TRBV24-1 to TRBJ2-1, with 8 bases that match TRBD1. Germline lookup yields CDR1 KGHDR and CDR2 SFDVKD. The CDR3 is 16 residues long. The V and J ends lost 3 bases and 5 bases, in that order; junction bases with no gene match: 8. CDR3: CATSDPGTGKNNEQFF. Written as DNA, the CDR3 is TGTGCCACCAGTGATCCCGGGACAGGTAAAAACAATGAGCAGTTCTTC.

The rearrangement uses TRBV5-6 and TRBJ2-1; the match to TRBD2 covers 11 bases. This CDR3 is built from 17 residues. Germline V CDR1 and CDR2: SGHDT, YYEEEE. Losses at the gene ends were 1 base for V and 6 bases for J; bases not matched to a gene: 9. CDR3 in amino acids: CASSLPLAGVTGNEQFF. The CDR3 DNA follows: TGTGCCAGCAGCTTGCCACTAGCGGGGGTTACTGGCAATGAGCAGTTCTTC.

The chain employs TRBV9 and TRBJ1-2; TRBD1 might be the D (6 bases). V was pared by 1 base and J by 5 bases, with 12 bases between. CDR1 is SGDLS and CDR2 is YYNGEE in the germline V gene. This CDR3 contains 14 residues. The CDR3, as DNA: TGTGCCAGCAGCGTAATCGGGGGGGCTTATGGCTACACCTTC. This translates into CASSVIGGAYGYTF. Together with reference TRBV9 and TRBJ1-2, the CDR3 gives the full variable domain: DSGVTQTPKHLITATGQRVTLRCSPRSGDLSVYWYQQSLDQGLQFLIQYYNGEERAKGNILERFSAQQFPDLHSELNLSSLELGDSALYFCASSVIGGAYGYTFGSGTRLTVV.